The 10 T cell receptor beta chains below were found in one sample sequenced in a study of Ad26.COV2.S vaccination and SARS-CoV-2 variants. TCRdb's table, derived via immunoSEQ multiplex PCR, lists solely in-frame clones and lacks some. Of about 680,000 clones detected, about 89% appear once; the ten largest clones hold about 1.5%. Treatment here: some 20 received Ad26.COV2.S at low or high dose, single or two shots; about 5 received placebo; per-sample allocation not given. Sample collection was performed on day 63 after the first vaccine or placebo injection. The specimen comprised peripheral blood, sampled in a trial of Ad26.COV2.S vaccine versus placebo. These receptors came from a person between 18 and 65 years old who received the Ad26.COV2.S COVID-19 vaccine or a placebo.

The rearrangement uses TRBV15 and TRBJ1-6; the D gene is possibly TRBD1 (5 bases). The CDR3 consists of 13 residues. Germline V gene lookup returns CDR1 LNHNV and CDR2 YYDKDF (reference sequence). Deletions cut 5 bases from V and 7 bases from J, with 9 bases between. CDR3: CATSEGRNSPLHF. In DNA form, the CDR3 reads TGTGCCACCAGCGAGGGGCGAAATTCACCCCTCCACTTT.

Here the CDR3 DNA reads TGTGCCAGCTCCGGCAGGGAAGGGACCGGGGAGCTGTTTTTT. Translation: CASSGREGTGELFF. The chain carries TRBV3-1 (or the pseudogene TRBV3-2) and TRBJ2-2, with D possibly matching TRBD1 (5 bases). Germline CDR1 and CDR2: LGHDT and YNNKEL (reference sequence). V lost 8 bases to trimming and J lost 5 bases, with 15 bases between them. The CDR3 runs to 14 residues.

This rearrangement joins TRBV3-1 (or the pseudogene TRBV3-2) to TRBJ2-1, with a weak D call TRBD2 (6 bases). V was shortened by 0 bases and J by 4 bases, with 16 bases between the two germline ends. Germline CDR1 LGHDT, CDR2 YNNKEL (reference sequence). CDR3 size: 17 residues. CDR3 residues: CASSQDRTSTVYNEQFF. The CDR3 DNA reads as TGTGCCAGCAGCCAAGATAGAACTAGCACCGTGTACAATGAGCAGTTCTTC.

The rearrangement joins TRBV7-3 to TRBJ2-1; no definite D call. This CDR3 contains 16 residues. Germline V gene sequence: CDR1 SGHTA, CDR2 FQGTGA. V gave up 1 base and J gave up 2 bases, with 12 bases separating them. This chain's CDR3 is CASSLSTDQTYNEQFF. CDR3 DNA sequence: TGTGCCAGCAGCTTAAGCACAGACCAAACCTACAATGAGCAGTTCTTC.

Concerning this clone: An end of the junction differs from the germline gene, which may be a read error. This chain joins TRBV18 and TRBJ1-2; no clear D gene. Germline-derived CDR1 and CDR2 are KGHSH and LQKENI. CDR3 length equals 14 residues. CDR3 DNA sequence: TGTGCCAGCTCACCAAGGGAGGGCCCCCACAGTTCTGGCTTC. Translation: CASSPREGPHSSGF.

As regards this clone: The identical CDR3 is also encoded by other nucleotide sequences in the sample. The V call is TRBV15, the J call TRBJ1-5; the D is unclear. Looked up from germline, CDR1 is LNHNV and CDR2 is YYDKDF (reference sequence). CDR3 size: 12 residues. Trimming removed 1 base at V and 3 bases at J, with 1 base between. CDR3 loop: CATSRANQPQHF. As DNA, the CDR3 is TGTGCCACCAGCAGAGCCAATCAGCCCCAGCATTTT.

This clone was counted only a few times. The rearrangement joins TRBV6-6 to TRBJ2-3; D remains unclear. This CDR3 comprises 12 residues. The germline V gene encodes CDR1 MNHNY and CDR2 SVGAGI (reference sequence). With 5 bases removed from V and 0 bases from J, the gap between germline ends came to 3 bases. This chain's CDR3 is CASSPSTDTQYF. As DNA, the CDR3 is TGTGCCAGCAGTCCCAGCACAGATACGCAGTATTTT.

The V and J genes are TRBV5-4 and TRBJ2-3; 7 bases map to TRBD2. The CDR3 has 14 residues. J lost 6 bases, V lost 4 bases, and 8 bases had no gene match. Germline V gene data show CDR1 as SGHNT and CDR2 as YYREEE (reference sequence). The CDR3 DNA follows: TGTGCCAGCAGCGGGACTACTTCCACGGATACGCAGTATTTT. Translating gives CASSGTTSTDTQYF.

V usage is TRBV3-1 (or the pseudogene TRBV3-2) and J usage is TRBJ1-1; 9 bases line up with TRBD1. Germline values: CDR1 LGHDT, CDR2 YNNKEL (reference sequence). The CDR3 covers 18 residues. Trimming took 0 bases from V and 7 from J; bases not matched to a gene: 15. The CDR3 DNA follows: TGTGCCAGCAGCCAAGAATGGGGGACAGGGACTGGAGGGAATGAAGCTTTCTTT. It encodes CASSQEWGTGTGGNEAFF.

This sequence joins TRBV29-1 and TRBJ2-5; no definite D call. CDR1 is SQVTM, CDR2 ANQGSEA, per germline. Trimming stripped 7 bases from V and 2 bases from J, with 20 bases between. This CDR3 contains 15 residues. CDR3 coding DNA: TGCAGCGCCGCCTTTTGGACGTGGTCGCAAGAGACCCAGTACTTC. Its translation is CSAAFWTWSQETQYF. The full variable domain, with the rest looked up from reference TRBV29-1 and TRBJ2-5, is SAVISQKPSRDICQRGTSLTIQCQVDSQVTMMFWYRQQPGQSLTLIATANQGSEATYESGFVIDKFPISRPNLTFSTLTVSNMSPEDSSIYLCSAAFWTWSQETQYFGPGTRLLVL.